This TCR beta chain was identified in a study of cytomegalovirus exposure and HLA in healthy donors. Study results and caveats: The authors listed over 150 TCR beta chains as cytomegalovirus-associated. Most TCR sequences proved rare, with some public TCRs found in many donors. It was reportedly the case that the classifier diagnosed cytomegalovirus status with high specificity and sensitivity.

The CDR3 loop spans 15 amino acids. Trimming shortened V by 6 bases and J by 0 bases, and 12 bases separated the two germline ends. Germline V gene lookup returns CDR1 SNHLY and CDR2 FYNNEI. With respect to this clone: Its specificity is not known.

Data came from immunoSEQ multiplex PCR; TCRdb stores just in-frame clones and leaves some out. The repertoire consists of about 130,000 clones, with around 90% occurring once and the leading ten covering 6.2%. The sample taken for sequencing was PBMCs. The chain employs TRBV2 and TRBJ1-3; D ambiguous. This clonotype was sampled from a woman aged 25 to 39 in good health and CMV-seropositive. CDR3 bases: TGTGCCAGCAGGGAGGACTCACGCTCTGGAAACACCATATATTTT. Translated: CASREDSRSGNTIYF.